Listed here are 21 T cell receptor beta chains from one sample, sequenced in a study of blood T cell repertoires in COVID-19 (dated by TCRdb to about 2020). Library preparation was by the immunoSEQ multiplex PCR assay. TCRdb took this table from immuneACCESS and kept in-frame rearrangements with V and J called. Such tables lack part of the clones; where checked against another copy, unresolved V genes explain under half of the gap, and the rest is unexplained. The sample table shows about 180,000 clones, and around 88% are seen once. The ten largest clones represent approximately 4% of the sample. Source material: peripheral blood. Every receptor here comes from a woman aged 25 to 39 with acute or convalescent COVID-19.

This rearrangement joins TRBV2 to TRBJ2-2; 8 bases are shared with TRBD1. CDR3 length equals 15 residues. The junction had 10 bases not matched to a gene; V was cut back by 6 bases and J by 7 bases. Germline CDR1 reads SNHLY; CDR2 reads FYNNEI. CDR3 in amino acids: CASRDRERSGGELFF. The CDR3 nucleotides read TGTGCCAGCAGGGACAGGGAAAGGTCGGGCGGGGAGCTGTTTTTT.

This clone was seen only once. The V call is TRBV28, the J call TRBJ2-3; a weak D match, TRBD2 (5 bases). The CDR3 totals 16 residues. CDR1 is MDHEN and CDR2 is SYDVKM in the germline V gene. V shed 3 bases and J shed 2 bases, with 15 bases lying between them. Here the CDR3 reads CASSFGRAGLTDTQYF. In DNA, the CDR3 is TGTGCCAGCAGTTTTGGTCGAGCAGGACTCACAGATACGCAGTATTTT.

The gene calls are TRBV4-2 and TRBJ2-7, with 8 bases that match TRBD1. CDR1 and CDR2 (germline): LGHNA, YNFKEQ. V was pared by 8 bases and J by 2 bases, with 8 bases of the junction left unmatched. The CDR3 runs 14 residues. The CDR3 coding sequence is TGTGCCAGCGCCCTCCGACAGGGGCCCTACGAGCAGTACTTC. The encoded protein is CASALRQGPYEQYF.

The rearrangement uses TRBV12-3 or TRBV12-4 and TRBJ1-4; D perhaps matches TRBD1 (5 bases). V dropped 3 bases and J dropped 10 bases, with 12 bases sitting between them. This CDR3 region has 13 residues. The CDR3 protein is CASSFSAGLKLFF. CDR3 bases: TGTGCCAGCAGTTTTTCGGCAGGGTTAAAACTGTTTTTT.

The chain has TRBV15 and TRBJ2-1, with D tentatively TRBD2 (6 bases). Trimming took 0 bases from V and 1 from J, leaving 7 bases between them. The CDR3 is 15 residues long. Looked up from germline, CDR1 is LNHNV and CDR2 is YYDKDF (reference sequence). The CDR3 reads CATSRDRGSYNEQFF. The CDR3 coding sequence is TGTGCCACCAGCAGAGACCGGGGGTCCTACAATGAGCAGTTCTTC.

A single count supports this clone. J is TRBJ2-5 and V is TRBV30; D not certain. CDR3 length equals 11 residues. Germline CDR1 reads GTSNPN; CDR2 reads SVGIG (reference sequence). The germline V and J ends were trimmed by 2 bases and 3 bases, with 4 bases remaining between them. The CDR3 coding sequence is TGTGCCTGGAGTCCTAAAGAGACCCAGTACTTC. The encoded protein is CAWSPKETQYF.

This chain links TRBV19 with TRBJ1-4, with a weak D call TRBD1 (5 bases). The CDR3 contains 11 residues. Trimming left V 7 bases short and J 10 bases short, with 10 bases between. Germline CDR1 reads LNHDA; CDR2 reads SQIVND (reference sequence). The CDR3 sequence: CASIQGGKLFF. The CDR3 DNA is TGTGCCAGTATTCAGGGTGGAAAACTGTTTTTT. Looking up the rest from reference TRBV19 and TRBJ1-4 gives the full variable domain: DGGITQSPKYLFRKEGQNVTLSCEQNLNHDAMYWYRQDPGQGLRLIYYSQIVNDFQKGDIAEGYSVSREKKESFPLTVTSAQKNPTAFYLCASIQGGKLFFGSGTQLSVL.

In its sample, this clone was seen once. V and J are TRBV7-2 and TRBJ1-2; no clear D gene. V was shortened by 0 bases and J by 5 bases, with 13 bases between the two germline ends. Germline V gene lookup returns CDR1 SGHTA and CDR2 FQGNSA. The CDR3 sequence is 15 residues long. The CDR3 bases are TGTGCCAGCAGCTTAGCCCGCCCCCCTAGGTATGGCTACACCTTC. Translation gives CASSLARPPRYGYTF.

This chain joins TRBV30 and TRBJ2-7; D gene ambiguous. The V gene lost 4 bases and the J gene lost 2 bases, with 6 bases spanning the gap. The CDR3 is made up of 11 amino acids. CDR1 is GTSNPN, CDR2 SVGIG, per germline (reference sequence). This CDR3 reads CAWMAAYEQYF. CDR3 nucleotides: TGTGCCTGGATGGCGGCCTACGAGCAGTACTTC. Complete variable domain (other parts from reference TRBV30 and TRBJ2-7): SQTIHQWPATLVQPVGSPLSLECTVEGTSNPNLYWYRQAAGRGLQLLFYSVGIGQISSEVPQNLSASRPQDRQFILSSKKLLLSDSGFYLCAWMAAYEQYFGPGTRLTVT.

This clone was seen only once. The chain joins TRBV6-6 to TRBJ2-6, with a possible D match to TRBD1 (5 bases). Germline V lookup: CDR1 MNHNY, CDR2 SVGAGI (reference sequence). The CDR3 is 15 amino acids. V was cut by 5 bases and J by 6 bases, with 14 bases left in between. Written as DNA, the CDR3 is TGTGCCAGCAGTACCAGGGTTCTGGAGGCCAACGTCCTGACTTTC. Translated, it gives CASSTRVLEANVLTF.

This chain uses TRBV2 with TRBJ2-1, with 9 bases identical to TRBD2. CDR1 and CDR2 from the germline V gene are SNHLY and FYNNEI. The CDR3 has 15 amino acids. V was pared by 2 bases and J by 6 bases, with 5 bases of the junction left unmatched. The CDR3 sequence is CASSELAGSPNEQFF. In DNA form, the CDR3 reads TGTGCCAGCAGTGAACTAGCGGGATCCCCCAATGAGCAGTTCTTC. Full variable domain (rest looked up from reference TRBV2 and TRBJ2-1): EPEVTQTPSHQVTQMGQEVILRCVPISNHLYFYWYRQILGQKVEFLVSFYNNEISEKSEIFDDQFSVERPDGSNFTLKIRSTKLEDSAMYFCASSELAGSPNEQFFGPGTRLTVL.

V is TRBV28 and J is TRBJ1-5; D gene uncertain. The CDR3 covers 12 residues. Per the germline V gene, CDR1 is MDHEN and CDR2 is SYDVKM. V lost 6 bases, J lost 9 bases, and 12 bases lay in between. The CDR3 spells CASRVSMRPQHF. CDR3 sequence (DNA): TGTGCCAGCAGAGTTAGTATGCGGCCCCAGCATTTT.

J is TRBJ1-2 and V is TRBV30; D not resolved. Germline V lookup: CDR1 GTSNPN, CDR2 SVGIG (reference sequence). Trimming cost V 1 base and J 8 bases, with 8 bases left between them. This CDR3 is built from 11 residues. The DNA of the CDR3 is TGTGCCTGGAGTGGCGCGGGAGGCTACACCTTC. Translating it yields CAWSGAGGYTF.

The chain couples TRBV5-4 to TRBJ2-3, with 11 bases fitting TRBD2. CDR1 SGHNT and CDR2 YYREEE come from the germline V gene (reference sequence). This CDR3 is built from 16 residues. With 2 bases clipped from V and 2 bases from J, the junction kept 4 bases outside the gene matches. DNA for the CDR3: TGTGCCAGCAGCTTCGGACTAGCGGGCAACACAGATACGCAGTATTTT. This sequence encodes CASSFGLAGNTDTQYF.

On this clone itself: Sequence at one end of the junction differs from germline and may be a read error. This chain joins TRBV27 and TRBJ2-5, with a weak D call TRBD2 (5 bases). The CDR3 is made up of 15 amino acids. Looked up from germline, CDR1 is MNHEY and CDR2 is SMNVEV (reference sequence). The CDR3 bases are TGTGCCAGCAGTATATCGAACCGGGATAGTGAGACCCAGTACTTC. This encodes CASSISNRDSETQYF.

For the CDR3, the DNA is TGTGCCAGCAGCCAAGAGGGTTCAGGGCCCCAGCATTTT. Its protein is CASSQEGSGPQHF. V usage is TRBV4-2 and J usage is TRBJ1-5; D ambiguous. This CDR3 is 13 amino acids long. Germline V lookup: CDR1 LGHNA, CDR2 YNFKEQ. Trimming cost V 0 bases and J 9 bases, with 9 bases left between them.

In the case of this clone: At one end, the junction sequence differs from germline, possibly due to a read error. The DNA for the CDR3 is TGTGCCTGGAGTGTACATGGAGGGACAGGGAAGATTTTT. It encodes CAWSVHGGTGKIF. This chain joins TRBV30 and TRBJ1-1, with 9 bases aligning to TRBD1. Looked up from germline, CDR1 is GTSNPN and CDR2 is SVGIG (reference sequence). The CDR3 has 13 amino acids.

The genes are TRBV19 and TRBJ2-5; TRBD2 matches at 9 bases. The CDR3 is 13 residues long. After removal of 7 bases from V and 5 bases from J, the junction contained 5 bases not matched to a gene. Germline V gives CDR1 LNHDA, CDR2 SQIVND (reference sequence). In nucleotides, the CDR3 is TGTGCCAGTAAGGCTAGCGGGACGGAGACCCAGTACTTC. It codes for CASKASGTETQYF.

V is TRBV21-1 and J is TRBJ1-6; the tabulated D call, TRBD1, remains unverified against the DNA. TRBV21-1 is recorded as a pseudogene. This CDR3 is 17 amino acids long. The CDR3 reads CASSCPGPSSYNSPLHF. The CDR3, as DNA: TGTGCCAGCAGCTGCCCAGGGCCGAGCTCCTATAATTCACCCCTCCACTTT.

V is TRBV5-5 and J is TRBJ2-5, with D maybe TRBD2 (6 bases). This CDR3 region has 15 residues. The germline CDR1 and CDR2 sequences are SGHKS and YYEKEE (reference sequence). Trimming left V 2 bases short and J 5 bases short, with 16 bases between. This chain's CDR3 is CASSLIGTARETQYF. DNA for the CDR3: TGTGCCAGCAGCTTAATCGGGACTGCGCGCGAGACCCAGTACTTC.

There are a few counts of this clone. The chain joins TRBV24-1 to TRBJ1-1; 10 bases agree with TRBD1. Germline trimming cut 12 bases from V and 1 base from J; bases unmatched to any gene: 13. CDR1 KGHDR and CDR2 SFDVKD come from the germline V gene. The CDR3 totals 16 residues. The DNA for the CDR3 is TGTGCCCCACATTCCGGGACAGGGGAGGGGAACACTGAAGCTTTCTTT. Translated: CAPHSGTGEGNTEAFF.